This T cell receptor (beta chain) was recovered during a study of T cells in Graves' hyperthyroidism and ophthalmopathy. RNA transcripts gave rise to amplified TCR beta CDR3 regions. The HTBI set primed first-round TCR CDR3 RT-PCR. TCRdb re-called the multiplex PCR reads through MiXCR, storing one row per CDR3 protein. The sample gives approximately 520,000 distinct CDR3 sequences, roughly 20% of which show up once; 26% is in the top ten. This CDR3 region has 14 residues. CDR1 is LNHNV, CDR2 YYDKDF, per germline (reference sequence). Trimming left V 0 bases short and J 5 bases short, with 11 bases between.

The TCR was taken from a man aged 18 to 29 with Graves' hyperthyroidism. The sequencing sample was made of blood. The chain joins TRBV15 to TRBJ2-7, with a possible D match to TRBD2 (7 bases). CDR3 in amino acids: CATSREGGPNEQYF. The CDR3 region has the DNA TGTGCCACCAGCAGAGAGGGGGGGCCCAACGAGCAGTACTTC.